Included here is one T cell receptor beta chain sequence, with context. The sample belongs to a study of control samples from healthy donors and cancer patients. J gave up 1 base and V 5 bases, and 8 bases lay outside the gene matches. The CDR3 has 17 amino acids. Germline CDR1 SGHTA, CDR2 FQGNSA. Sequencing used immunoSEQ multiplex PCR; TCRdb keeps in-frame clones, though not all of them. The sample includes under 75,000 clones, approximately 85% seen only once; the top ten take nearly 5.5%. The material sequenced was blood. The TCR sequence derives from a man in his forties or fifties in good health. The chain recombines TRBV7-2 with TRBJ2-4, with TRBD1 matching 10 bases. The CDR3 protein is CASSPGQGFEAKNIQYF. CDR3 nucleotide sequence: TGTGCCAGCAGCCCGGGACAGGGGTTTGAGGCCAAAAACATTCAGTACTTC.